This T cell receptor beta chain was recorded in a study of blood T cell repertoires in COVID-19. Between the trimmed V and J ends, which lost 6 bases and 3 bases, there was a span of 11 bases. This CDR3 has 13 residues. Looked up from germline, CDR1 is MNHEY and CDR2 is SVGEGT. In the original analysis: By means of reference gene primer amplification, nucleated cell counts were estimated. This table comes from immunoSEQ multiplex PCR, and its TCRdb copy is limited to in-frame clones, with some not included. V, J and clone size derive from that table, while D and trimming were established from the DNA sequence. The table lists 200,000 to 250,000 clones, about nine tenths of them singletons.

The sequence derives from a man in his fifties or sixties with acute or convalescent COVID-19. Input material: peripheral blood. V and J are TRBV6-2 or TRBV6-3 and TRBJ1-2; D perhaps matches TRBD1 (6 bases). CDR3 residues: CASSPTGDYGYTF. The CDR3 nucleotides are TGTGCCAGCAGCCCGACAGGTGACTATGGCTACACCTTC.